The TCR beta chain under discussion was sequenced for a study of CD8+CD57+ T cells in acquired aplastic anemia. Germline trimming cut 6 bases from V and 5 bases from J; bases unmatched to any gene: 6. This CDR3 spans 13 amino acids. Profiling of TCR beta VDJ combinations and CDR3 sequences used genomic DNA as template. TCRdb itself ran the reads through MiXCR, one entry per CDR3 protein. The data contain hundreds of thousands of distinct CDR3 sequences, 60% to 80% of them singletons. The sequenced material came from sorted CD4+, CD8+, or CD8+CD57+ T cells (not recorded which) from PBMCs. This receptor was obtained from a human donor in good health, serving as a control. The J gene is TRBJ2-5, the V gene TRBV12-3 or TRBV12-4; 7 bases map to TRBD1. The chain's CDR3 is CASRTTGYETQYF. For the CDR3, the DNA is TGTGCCAGCAGAACGACAGGGTACGAGACCCAGTACTTC.